The 25 T cell receptor beta chains below were found in one sample sequenced in a study of Graves' ophthalmopathy and Graves' hyperthyroidism. As the template, RNA transcripts were used to amplify TCR beta CDR3 regions. HTBI primers were employed in first-round RT-PCR, then a second-round multiplex PCR followed. TCRdb reprocessed the multiplex PCR reads with MiXCR, giving one entry per CDR3 protein. This sample has approximately 500,000 distinct CDR3 sequences, with 14% found just once. Source material: blood. The source of these receptors is a woman aged 25-40 years with Graves' ophthalmopathy.

CDR3 loop: CASSFTAGGQETQYF. The CDR3 DNA is TGTGCCAGCAGCTTCACAGCGGGGGGCCAAGAGACCCAGTACTTC. The chain has TRBV7-2 and TRBJ2-5, with TRBD2 matching over 9 bases. Germline CDR1 and CDR2: SGHTA and FQGNSA. Trimming removed 3 bases from V and 1 base from J; junction bases left unmatched: 3. CDR3 length: 15 amino acids.

This clonotype was seen a handful of times. V is TRBV29-1 and J is TRBJ2-5; 7 bases are a match to TRBD2. Trimming at V came to 0 bases and at J to 4 bases, leaving 5 bases not matched to a gene. This CDR3 comprises 14 residues. CDR1 is SQVTM and CDR2 is ANQGSEA in the germline V gene. The CDR3 nucleotides read TGCAGCGTTGAAGAAGGGAGCGGGATAGAGACCCAGTACTTC. Its translation is CSVEEGSGIETQYF.

The rearrangement uses TRBV5-1 and TRBJ1-1; 9 nucleotides align to TRBD1. Germline CDR1 SGHRS, CDR2 YFSETQ. V lost 4 bases and J lost 1; bases outside the gene matches: 5. The CDR3 length is 15 residues. The CDR3 bases are TGCGCCAGCAGCCGGGACAGGGTGGAGAACACTGAAGCTTTCTTT. Residues: CASSRDRVENTEAFF.

This clonotype was detected ten times or more. The chain joins TRBV28 to TRBJ2-2; 7 positions match TRBD2. Germline CDR1 reads MDHEN; CDR2 reads SYDVKM. V dropped 3 bases and J dropped 1; count of bases not matched to a gene: 2. The CDR3 length is 15 residues. CDR3: CASSFASGNTGELFF. CDR3 DNA: TGTGCCAGCAGTTTTGCTAGCGGGAACACCGGGGAGCTGTTTTTT.

This clonotype was recorded at least ten times. The rearrangement links TRBV2 to TRBJ1-2; D uncertain. With 9 bases removed from V and 1 base from J, the gap between germline ends came to 12 bases. This CDR3 has 13 amino acids. CDR1 is SNHLY and CDR2 is FYNNEI in the germline V gene. The CDR3 is CAREAGDNYGYTF. CDR3 nucleotide sequence: TGTGCCAGGGAGGCAGGAGATAACTATGGCTACACCTTC. Combining the CDR3 with reference TRBV2 and TRBJ1-2 gives the whole variable domain EPEVTQTPSHQVTQMGQEVILRCVPISNHLYFYWYRQILGQKVEFLVSFYNNEISEKSEIFDDQFSVERPDGSNFTLKIRSTKLEDSAMYFCAREAGDNYGYTFGSGTRLTVV.

This clonotype has ten or more counts. The chain uses TRBV24-1 and TRBJ2-2; 8 positions agree with TRBD1. CDR1 is KGHDR, CDR2 SFDVKD, per germline. The CDR3 contains 13 residues. The V gene end was trimmed by 8 bases and the J gene end by 5 bases; junction bases not matched to a gene: 3. The CDR3 here is CATNTGGTGELFF. DNA for the CDR3: TGTGCCACCAACACAGGGGGGACCGGGGAGCTGTTTTTT.

This clonotype occurred many times. This sequence joins TRBV11-2 and TRBJ2-7; the D gene is possibly TRBD1 (5 bases). Trimming took off 1 base at V and 3 bases at J, with 10 bases between the two ends. This CDR3 comprises 14 residues. Germline assignment: CDR1 SGHAT and CDR2 FQNNGV. CDR3 sequence: CASSLAGLVYEQYF. CDR3 nucleotide sequence: TGTGCCAGCAGCTTAGCAGGGTTAGTCTACGAGCAGTACTTC.

The sample holds many counts of this clonotype. The chain recombines TRBV20-1 with TRBJ1-2; perhaps TRBD1 as D (5 bases). The CDR3 runs to 14 residues. Trimming left V 1 base short and J 2 bases short, with 11 bases between. Germline lookup yields CDR1 DFQATT and CDR2 SNEGSKA (reference sequence). The DNA of the CDR3 is TGCAGTGCTAGAGGCCGGTGGGGGAACTATGGCTACACCTTC. Residues: CSARGRWGNYGYTF.

This clonotype was picked up many times. The chain combines TRBV12-3 or TRBV12-4 with TRBJ2-2; D gene ambiguous. The CDR3 length is 13 residues. V lost 6 bases to trimming and J lost 0 bases, with 5 bases between them. In DNA, the CDR3 is TGTGCCAGCAGCCCCGCGAACACCGGGGAGCTGTTTTTT. Amino acid sequence: CASSPANTGELFF.

In its sample, this clonotype was seen many times. This chain connects TRBV6-1 to TRBJ2-2; tentative D call: TRBD1 (6 bases). Trimming removed 4 bases from V and 6 bases from J, with 15 bases in between. In germline, CDR1 is MNHNS, CDR2 SASEGT. This CDR3 is 15 amino acids long. CDR3 region: CASSGGHRLAGELFF. The CDR3 coding sequence is TGTGCCAGCAGTGGGGGACACCGCCTTGCCGGGGAGCTGTTTTTT.

This clonotype was detected ten times or more. V is TRBV11-2 and J is TRBJ1-6, with D possibly being TRBD1 (5 bases). The CDR3 loop spans 16 amino acids. The germline gives CDR1 SGHAT, CDR2 FQNNGV. V was cut by 6 bases and J by 6 bases, with 18 bases left in between. The CDR3 DNA is TGTGCCAGCAGTTCTAAAGTGGGGACGTCTAATTCACCCCTCCACTTT. This sequence encodes CASSSKVGTSNSPLHF.

This clonotype was detected ten times or more. The J gene is TRBJ1-1, the V gene TRBV9; 8 bases agree with TRBD1. CDR1 is SGDLS, CDR2 YYNGEE, per germline. The CDR3 has 16 amino acids. The V gene end was trimmed by 2 bases and the J gene end by 1 base; junction bases not matched to a gene: 7. CDR3 amino acids: CASSVGSDRENTEAFF. CDR3 nucleotides: TGTGCCAGCAGCGTCGGATCGGACAGGGAGAACACTGAAGCTTTCTTT. Based on the CDR3 plus reference TRBV9 and TRBJ1-1, the full variable domain is DSGVTQTPKHLITATGQRVTLRCSPRSGDLSVYWYQQSLDQGLQFLIQYYNGEERAKGNILERFSAQQFPDLHSELNLSSLELGDSALYFCASSVGSDRENTEAFFGQGTRLTVV.

This clonotype showed up many times. The chain combines TRBV19 with TRBJ2-5, with 9 bases lining up with TRBD2. With V trimmed by 2 bases and J by 2 bases, 3 bases remained unmatched. The CDR3 has 15 amino acids. CDR1 is LNHDA, CDR2 SQIVND, per germline (reference sequence). CDR3 DNA: TGTGCCAGTAGTATACTAGCGGGACAACAAGAGACCCAGTACTTC. It encodes CASSILAGQQETQYF.

This clonotype has just a few counts. This chain links TRBV10-3 with TRBJ1-5, with 7 bases lining up with TRBD1. Trimming took 10 bases from V and 3 from J; bases not matched to a gene: 12. The CDR3 totals 15 residues. CDR1 is ENHRY, CDR2 SYGVKD, per germline. The CDR3 protein is CATHTGDRHNQPQHF. The CDR3 DNA reads as TGTGCCACCCATACGGGGGACAGACACAATCAGCCCCAGCATTTT.

This chain joins TRBV15 and TRBJ2-5; the match to TRBD1 covers 11 bases. From germline, CDR1 is LNHNV and CDR2 YYDKDF (reference sequence). This CDR3 has 15 amino acids. The trim removed 3 bases at V and 3 bases at J, leaving 3 bases unmatched. CDR3 residues: CATSRWGQGEETQYF. Here the CDR3 DNA reads TGTGCCACCAGCAGGTGGGGACAGGGGGAAGAGACCCAGTACTTC.

Only a few counts were recorded for this clonotype. The chain is built from TRBV11-3 and TRBJ2-2, with unresolved D. Germline V gene lookup returns CDR1 SGHNT and CDR2 YENEEA. CDR3 length: 13 residues. V gave up 7 bases and J gave up 5 bases, with 11 bases separating them. CDR3 DNA sequence: TGTGCCAGCATGGCCCCAGCAACCGGGGAGCTGTTTTTT. Translation gives CASMAPATGELFF.

The rearrangement links TRBV28 to TRBJ2-7, with a tentative D call TRBD2 (7 bases). V dropped 2 bases and J dropped 3 bases, with 11 bases sitting between them. The CDR3 spans 14 residues. Germline values: CDR1 MDHEN, CDR2 SYDVKM. The CDR3 DNA sequence: TGTGCCAGCAGTTTAAGGGGGGGGCGCTACGAGCAGTACTTC. Translating it yields CASSLRGGRYEQYF.

This clonotype has at least ten counts. The chain employs TRBV11-1 and TRBJ1-2, with D perhaps matching TRBD1 (5 bases). The V gene's germline CDR1 is SGHAT and CDR2 FQDESV (reference sequence). This CDR3 is built from 17 residues. V gave up 0 bases and J gave up 1 base, with 15 bases separating them. The CDR3 reads CASSLAVETALNYGYTF. The CDR3 DNA follows: TGTGCCAGCAGCTTAGCGGTTGAGACAGCTCTTAACTATGGCTACACCTTC.

This clonotype was found many times. The rearrangement links TRBV30 to TRBJ1-1; D not resolved. V was shortened by 4 bases and J by 1 base, with 7 bases between the two germline ends. Germline V gene lookup returns CDR1 GTSNPN and CDR2 SVGIG (reference sequence). The CDR3 contains 12 residues. The CDR3 spells CAWTRANTEAFF. For the CDR3, the DNA is TGTGCCTGGACCCGAGCGAACACTGAAGCTTTCTTT.

This clonotype was seen repeatedly, ten times or more. The chain joins TRBV7-2 to TRBJ2-2, with 11 bases aligning to TRBD1. The germline CDR1 and CDR2 sequences are SGHTA and FQGNSA. V was clipped by 7 bases and J by 6 bases; unmatched bases: 4. The CDR3 runs to 14 residues. The DNA for the CDR3 is TGTGCCAGCACCCGGGACAGGGGGTCCGGGGAGCTGTTTTTT. It translates to CASTRDRGSGELFF.

This clonotype was found many times. The V call is TRBV6-1, the J call TRBJ1-1; D is ambiguous. Germline V lookup: CDR1 MNHNS, CDR2 SASEGT. The CDR3 is 16 residues long. V dropped 2 bases and J dropped 1 base, with 14 bases sitting between them. The CDR3 sequence: CASSELVGIRNTEAFF. The CDR3 nucleotides read TGTGCCAGCAGTGAATTAGTGGGGATTAGGAACACTGAAGCTTTCTTT.

Details on this clonotype: A read error is possible here, since a much larger clone lies one base away. Likely a read error: the CDR3 ends without its conserved phenylalanine or tryptophan. CDR3 bases: TGTGCCAGCAGCGGAGGCTTCTCTGGAAACACCATATATTTG. Translated, it gives CASSGGFSGNTIYL. The rearrangement joins TRBV25-1 to TRBJ1-3, with D uncertain. From germline, CDR1 is MGHDK and CDR2 SYGVNS. The V end lost 6 bases, the J end lost 0 bases, and 9 bases lay between the germline ends. The length of the CDR3 is 14 residues.

This clonotype was observed many times. The junction and the germline gene differ at one end; a read error may be behind it. J is TRBJ1-3 and V is TRBV7-8, with D uncertain. The germline V gene has CDR1 SGHVS and CDR2 FQNEAQ. This CDR3 contains 14 residues. The CDR3 spells CASSTASSGNTIYF. The DNA of the CDR3 is TGCGCCAGCAGCACAGCGTCCTCTGGAAACACCATATATTTT.

About this clonotype: Its ends do not fully match the called genes, so a read error is possible. V and J are TRBV6-5 and TRBJ1-2; no clear D gene. CDR3 length: 14 amino acids. The germline gives CDR1 MNHEY, CDR2 SVGAGI. The CDR3 nucleotides read TGTGCCCGCAGTTATTCTTCCGTGAACTATGGCTACACCTTC. Its translation: CARSYSSVNYGYTF.

This clonotype was seen many times. The rearrangement uses TRBV29-1 and TRBJ2-7; 10 bases are shared with TRBD1. J was trimmed by 3 bases and V by 7 bases; bases with no gene match: 9. CDR3 length: 14 amino acids. Germline lookup yields CDR1 SQVTM and CDR2 ANQGSEA. The CDR3 region is CSARLRDRGYEQYF. For the CDR3, the DNA is TGCAGCGCCCGCCTCCGGGACAGGGGCTACGAGCAGTACTTC.